This T cell receptor (beta chain) stems from a study of T cells in Graves' hyperthyroidism and ophthalmopathy (dated by TCRdb to the late 2010s). As for the study more broadly: Peripheral blood was collected at initial diagnosis, before any treatment. TCR V-J signatures able to tell the groups apart were searched for in a discovery cohort of 90 to 100 patients, of whom more than 40 had Graves' ophthalmopathy and roughly 57 had stable Graves' hyperthyroidism. An independent validation cohort of under 20 hyperthyroidism patients and 17 patients who later progressed to ophthalmopathy tested prospective prediction of ophthalmopathy. The roughly 91 discovery patients were randomly split 7:3 into training and test sets. In about six Graves' hyperthyroidism patients, the study also compared T-cell repertoires from thyroid tissue with T-cell repertoires from blood. After sampling, hyperthyroidism patients received methimazole starting at 30 mg daily, and ophthalmopathy patients received high-dose intravenous methylprednisolone. The paper reports TCR Vbeta CDR3 sequencing of approximately 130 peripheral blood samples: 40 or so ophthalmopathy, 70 to 85 hyperthyroidism and 17 progressor patients. On the study overall, not on this receptor specifically: In validation, the model predicted progression to ophthalmopathy a median of about 6.8 months before onset, with approximately 71% sensitivity and nearly 75% specificity. Blood samples also contained most of the expanded thyroid clonotypes (frequency above 0.001), which suggests that blood repertoires may reflect thyroid immune responses. Sample size was not statistically predetermined, and investigators were not blinded to group allocation. In cross-validation, a model built on a 13 V-J signature told ophthalmopathy apart from stable hyperthyroidism with just under 90% sensitivity and around 84% specificity, and in testing the same model reached 80%/75%.

Ophthalmopathy patients had moderately to severely active disease, with a Clinical Activity Score of 3 or more, a NOSPECS grade of 4 or more, and a disease duration of less than 3 months. Any patient with an uncontrolled infection, another autoimmune disease, pregnancy or lactation was excluded. Diagnoses relied on clinical symptoms, serum thyroxine and TRAb, thyroid ultrasound and orbital computed tomography. PBMCs were isolated from 7.5 to 10 ml of fresh peripheral blood by Ficoll-Paque density gradient centrifugation. Trizol reagent was used to extract total RNA, and RNA quality was then checked on an Agilent 2100 Bioanalyzer. The TCR beta CDR3 regions were amplified from RNA transcripts. The first round of RT-PCR for the TCR CDR3 was performed with the HTBI primer set and the Qiagen OneStep RT-PCR kit. The libraries were constructed in a second round of multiplex PCR and then size-selected and purified. Paired-end sequencing of the libraries was performed with 100 bp reads on an Illumina HiSeq2000. From the authors' description of their analysis: SOAPnuke was used to process the raw data, removing reads that contained adapters or uncalled bases, had a mean Phred below 15, or lacked an exact match to the constant primer or identifier. High-quality paired reads were merged with COPE v1.2.5, and unique nucleotide sequences were defined as clonotypes. MiTCR v1.1 was used to align the clonotypes against IMGT TRBV, TRBD and TRBJ reference segments. Analysis was restricted to V-J combinations with a frequency above 0.0001, which covered about 99% of repertoires. A TCS score was defined as the ratio of F50 (clonal expansion) to E x V (chaos), with BLOSUM62-based TCRdist applied between CDR3 peptides within each V-J. Welch's t-statistics and random forest reduced around 550 V-J features to roughly 13, which were used in a naive Bayes classifier (R e1071). TCRdb handled the public reads itself, with Q25 trimming in fastp and clone calling in MiXCR, and kept productive beta chains. All rows with the same CDR3 protein become a single entry with the most common DNA and genes. The V and J calls and clone size come from TCRdb's table, not from the authors' own analysis. Across this sample there are around 600,000 distinct CDR3 sequences, with around 16% seen only once. 2.5% to 4% of the sample is held by the ten biggest clonotypes.

The CDR3 runs 11 amino acids, cysteine and phenylalanine included. Only the CDR3 part of the read is kept: 33 bases, read in frame from the first base. Sequences MNHNS (CDR1) and SASEGT (CDR2) are obtained from the germline V gene. V was cut back by 6 bases and J by 4 bases, leaving a gap of 7 bases between them. As concerns this clonotype: Its antigen specificity is not known. Per-base quality was not reported, and no clone a single base away is much larger than it.

The clonotype was recovered from a woman aged 40 to 50 with Graves' ophthalmopathy. The sequenced sample consisted of blood. The V gene is TRBV6-1 and the J gene is TRBJ2-7; no confident D gene assignment can be made. This receptor has the CDR3 CASRAQYEQYF. The sequence in DNA is TGTGCCAGCAGAGCGCAGTACGAGCAGTACTTC.